What follows are 5 T cell receptor beta chains derived from one specimen sequenced in a study of control samples from healthy donors and cancer patients. The assay was immunoSEQ multiplex PCR, and TCRdb's table has in-frame clones only and misses some. Here the sample spans roughly 55,000 clones, nearly 90% being singletons. The specimen was blood. The origin of the receptors is a man aged 50 to 60 in good health.

The chain couples TRBV10-3 to TRBJ1-2, with D maybe TRBD1 (5 bases). Trimming cost V 4 bases and J 4 bases, with 13 bases left between them. CDR1 and CDR2 from the germline V gene are ENHRY and SYGVKD. The CDR3 runs to 14 residues. DNA of the CDR3: TGTGCCATCAGTGCCGGACCTGGGGCCTATGGCTACACCTTC. This gives the protein CAISAGPGAYGYTF.

V and J are TRBV21-1 and TRBJ1-2. TRBV21-1 has pseudogene status. The CDR3 runs 16 residues. CDR3 DNA: TGTGCCAGCAGCAAAGCGCTTGGGGTCGCCGGGGCGGGCTACACCTTC. This encodes CASSKALGVAGAGYTF.

This clone was counted a single time. The rearrangement links TRBV27 to TRBJ2-3; D ambiguous. CDR1 MNHEY and CDR2 SMNVEV come from the germline V gene (reference sequence). This CDR3 has 16 residues. Trimming removed 2 bases from V and 6 bases from J, with 18 bases in between. The CDR3 nucleotides are TGTGCCAGCAGTTTAGGGCCCGGGTCCCTTTGGGATACGCAGTATTTT. Protein sequence: CASSLGPGSLWDTQYF.

The chain uses TRBV14 and TRBJ2-1; tentative D call: TRBD2 (5 bases). V lost 2 bases and J 5 bases, leaving 16 bases between the germline ends. Germline loops: CDR1 SGHDN, CDR2 FVKESK. The CDR3 consists of 16 residues. The CDR3 here is CASSQPPSSPDNEQFF. CDR3 nucleotides: TGTGCCAGCAGCCAACCGCCTTCTAGCCCAGACAATGAGCAGTTCTTC.

This clone was seen just once. The rearrangement uses TRBV5-1 and TRBJ1-2, with D perhaps matching TRBD1 (5 bases). The CDR3 loop spans 15 amino acids. Deletions cut 4 bases from V and 8 bases from J, with 21 bases between. CDR1 is SGHRS and CDR2 is YFSETQ in the germline V gene. CDR3 coding DNA: TGCGCCAGCAGCCAACCGGGTTGGGGGAGGAGCGGCTACACCTTC. Translating gives CASSQPGWGRSGYTF.